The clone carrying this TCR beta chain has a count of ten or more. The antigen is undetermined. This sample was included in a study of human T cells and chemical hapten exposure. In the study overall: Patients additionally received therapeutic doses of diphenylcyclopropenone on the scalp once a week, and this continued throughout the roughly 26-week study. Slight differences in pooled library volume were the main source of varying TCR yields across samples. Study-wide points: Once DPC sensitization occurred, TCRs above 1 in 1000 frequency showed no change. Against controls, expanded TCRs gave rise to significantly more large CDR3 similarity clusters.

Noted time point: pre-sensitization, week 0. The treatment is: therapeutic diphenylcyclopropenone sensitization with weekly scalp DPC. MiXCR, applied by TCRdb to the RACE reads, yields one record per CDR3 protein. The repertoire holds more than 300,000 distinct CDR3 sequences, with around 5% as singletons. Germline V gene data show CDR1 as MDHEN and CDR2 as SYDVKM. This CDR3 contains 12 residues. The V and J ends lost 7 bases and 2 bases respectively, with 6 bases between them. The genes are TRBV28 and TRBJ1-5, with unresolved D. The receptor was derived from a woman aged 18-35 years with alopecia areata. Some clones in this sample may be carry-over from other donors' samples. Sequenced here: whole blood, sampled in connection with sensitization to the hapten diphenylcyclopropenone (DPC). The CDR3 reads CASTGGNQPQHF. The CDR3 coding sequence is TGTGCCAGCACGGGTGGCAATCAGCCCCAGCATTTT.